This is a list of T cell receptor beta chains from one sample in a study of shared clonotypes between healthy human individuals. The method was immunoSEQ multiplex PCR; TCRdb's version includes in-frame clones alone and lacks a portion of them. The sample lists over 750,000 clones; 95% to 97% were seen once. The specimen sequenced was naive CD8+ T cells sorted from blood. Receptors were obtained from a man younger than 45 in good health. The CDR3 runs from the conserved cysteine through the conserved F or W. A D gene is named only where the DNA matches it firmly. Size tells how often a clone was seen (once, few, many) or the class of an expanded clone, and some rows leave it out.

>-|TRBV19|TRBJ2-2|-
CASSPRGGEFFDTGELFF
TGTGCCAGTAGCCCAAGAGGGGGGGAGTTCTTCGACACCGGGGAGCTGTTTTTT
>TRBD1|TRBV7-2|TRBJ2-1|-
CASSLIPGQGYDNEQFF
TGTGCCAGCAGCTTAATTCCGGGACAGGGGTACGACAATGAGCAGTTCTTC
>-|TRBV21-1|TRBJ2-3|-
CASSNPRDGGESDTQYF
TGTGCCAGCAGCAACCCCCGGGACGGGGGGGAATCAGATACGCAGTATTTT
>-|TRBV28|TRBJ1-1|-
CASSLVQAEAFF
TGTGCCAGCAGTTTAGTTCAGGCTGAAGCTTTCTTT
>TRBD2|TRBV11-1|TRBJ2-1|-
CASSLRRIAGGTYNEQFF
TGTGCCAGCAGCTTGAGACGGATAGCGGGAGGTACCTACAATGAGCAGTTCTTC
>TRBD1|TRBV11-2|TRBJ2-2|-
CASSFYEGQGSGELFF
TGTGCCAGCAGCTTCTATGAGGGACAGGGATCCGGGGAGCTGTTTTTT
>TRBD2|TRBV7-8|TRBJ2-3|-
CASSLELAGAVDTQYF
TGTGCCAGCAGCCTGGAACTAGCGGGAGCCGTAGATACGCAGTATTTT
>TRBD1|TRBV7-9|TRBJ2-1|once
CASSRTGGPLDEQFF
TGTGCCAGCAGCCGGACAGGGGGACCATTGGATGAGCAGTTCTTC
>-|TRBV7-9|TRBJ2-1|-
CASSLLSGEPEQFF
TGTGCCAGCAGCTTACTTTCGGGGGAGCCTGAGCAGTTCTTC
>-|TRBV7-9|TRBJ2-5|once
CASRSKETQYF
TGTGCCAGCAGAAGCAAAGAGACCCAGTACTTC
>TRBD1|TRBV10-3|TRBJ2-1|-
CAISDRDRIGHDEQFF
TGTGCCATCAGTGACCGGGACAGGATTGGCCACGATGAGCAGTTCTTC
>-|TRBV5-1|TRBJ2-1|-
CASSLFAESGYNEQFF
TGCGCCAGCAGCTTGTTCGCCGAGAGTGGCTACAATGAGCAGTTCTTC
>TRBD1|TRBV29-1|TRBJ2-3|-
CSVVKTGGTDTQYF
TGCAGCGTAGTGAAGACAGGGGGCACAGATACGCAGTATTTT
>-|TRBV7-2|TRBJ2-2|-
CASSLYTLMTTANTGELFF
TGTGCCAGCAGCTTATATACCCTGATGACCACAGCGAACACCGGGGAGCTGTTTTTT
>-|TRBV29-1|TRBJ2-7|once
CSVPGEGATAYEQYF
TGCAGCGTTCCGGGGGAGGGGGCCACGGCCTACGAGCAGTACTTC
>-|TRBV6-5|TRBJ2-2|-
CASSYSPATNTGELFF
TGTGCCAGCAGTTACTCGCCAGCGACCAACACCGGGGAGCTGTTTTTT
>TRBD2|TRBV5-1|TRBJ2-3|-
CASSLSGRTATDTQYF
TGCGCCAGCAGCTTGAGCGGGAGGACGGCCACAGATACGCAGTATTTT
>-|TRBV7-9|TRBJ1-1|-
CASRREWGEAFF
TGTGCCAGCAGACGAGAGTGGGGTGAAGCTTTCTTT
>-|TRBV27|TRBJ2-2|-
CASSLYLADPLVATGELFF
TGTGCCAGCAGTTTATACTTGGCGGATCCACTCGTCGCCACCGGGGAGCTGTTTTTT
>-|TRBV14|TRBJ1-1|-
CASSPQGDTEAFF
TGTGCCAGCAGCCCACAAGGTGACACTGAAGCTTTCTTT
>-|TRBV9|TRBJ2-1|-
CASSAGPSGDNEQFF
TGTGCCAGCAGCGCGGGACCGTCGGGAGACAATGAGCAGTTCTTC
>TRBD2|TRBV7-6|TRBJ2-7|once
CASSSLGGRVEQYF
TGTGCCAGCAGCTCCCTCGGAGGGAGGGTCGAGCAGTACTTC
>TRBD1|TRBV11-2|TRBJ2-1|once
CASSSTTGYSYNEQFF
TGTGCCAGCAGCTCCACGACAGGGTACTCCTACAATGAGCAGTTCTTC
>-|TRBV14|TRBJ2-5|-
CASSQDRSEWETQYF
TGTGCCAGCAGCCAAGACCGTTCGGAGTGGGAGACCCAGTACTTC